Following are 21 T cell receptor beta chains from one sample sequenced in a study of cytomegalovirus exposure and HLA in healthy donors. The table came from immunoSEQ multiplex PCR; TCRdb's copy has only in-frame clones and leaves some out. Of roughly 130,000 clones listed, about 88% are singletons. Source material: PBMCs. Receptors originate from a woman aged 18-30 years in good health and CMV-seropositive.

This CDR3 reads CAWTGASTDTQYF. The CDR3, as DNA: TGTGCCTGGACAGGGGCATCCACAGATACGCAGTATTTT. The V and J genes are TRBV30 and TRBJ2-3, with D possibly being TRBD1 (6 bases). The CDR3 totals 13 residues. Deletions cut 4 bases from V and 2 bases from J, with 10 bases between. Germline CDR1 GTSNPN, CDR2 SVGIG (reference sequence).

The J gene is TRBJ1-4, the V gene TRBV2; 9 nucleotides line up with TRBD1. The germline V gene has CDR1 SNHLY and CDR2 FYNNEI. The trim removed 6 bases at V and 1 base at J, leaving 0 bases unmatched. The CDR3 has 14 residues. The CDR3 sequence is CASRDRGTNEKLFF. The CDR3 DNA sequence: TGTGCCAGCAGGGACAGGGGAACTAATGAAAAACTGTTTTTT.

This chain uses TRBV7-3 with TRBJ2-6, with TRBD1 as a possible D gene (5 bases). The CDR3 consists of 15 residues. Germline lookup yields CDR1 SGHTA and CDR2 FQGTGA. Trimming removed 6 bases from V and 4 bases from J, with 13 bases in between. This chain's CDR3 is CASSFRVAGANVLTF. The CDR3 region has the DNA TGTGCCAGCAGTTTCAGGGTAGCAGGGGCCAACGTCCTGACTTTC.

This chain connects TRBV21-1 to TRBJ2-7; TRBD2, the table's D call, was not compared with the DNA. TRBV21-1 is classified as a pseudogene. This CDR3 has 17 residues. CDR3 DNA sequence: TGTGCCAGCAGCAAAGATGTGAGGTCCTTATTTTGGTACGAGCAGTACTTC. This gives the protein CASSKDVRSLFWYEQYF.

The CDR3 loop reads CASSLGGLGNTEAFF. CDR3 DNA sequence: TGTGCCAGCAGCTTGGGCGGACTGGGGAACACTGAAGCTTTCTTT. This chain connects TRBV11-3 to TRBJ1-1; D remains ambiguous. Trimming took 3 bases from V and 1 from J, leaving 12 bases between them. Looked up from germline, CDR1 is SGHNT and CDR2 is YENEEA. The CDR3 runs 15 residues.

The chain combines TRBV7-8 with TRBJ2-5, with TRBD2 matching 7 bases. The CDR3 covers 13 residues. The germline V gene encodes CDR1 SGHVS and CDR2 FQNEAQ. Losses at the gene ends were 10 bases for V and 3 bases for J; bases not matched to a gene: 8. The CDR3 sequence is CAIRGRGEETQYF. DNA for the CDR3: TGTGCCATCCGTGGACGGGGGGAAGAGACCCAGTACTTC.

A few counts support this clone. The rearrangement uses TRBV7-3 and TRBJ2-3, with D perhaps TRBD2 (5 bases). The V end lost 4 bases, the J end lost 8 bases, and 10 bases lay between the germline ends. This CDR3 is 12 amino acids long. Germline CDR1 SGHTA, CDR2 FQGTGA. The CDR3 sequence is CASSSLGGTQYF. CDR3 nucleotides: TGTGCCAGCAGCTCCCTAGGAGGTACGCAGTATTTT.

The chain couples TRBV6-5 to TRBJ2-7; tentatively, D is TRBD1 (6 bases). The CDR3 runs to 14 residues. V gave up 6 bases and J gave up 0 bases, with 12 bases separating them. From germline, CDR1 is MNHEY and CDR2 SVGAGI. The CDR3 sequence is CASRPGQSSYEQYF. For the CDR3, the DNA is TGTGCCAGCAGACCAGGACAGAGCTCCTACGAGCAGTACTTC.

This sequence joins TRBV18 and TRBJ2-2, with a weak D call TRBD1 (6 bases). CDR3 length: 16 residues. Germline CDR1 is KGHSH and CDR2 is LQKENI. With 0 bases removed from V and 4 bases from J, the gap between germline ends came to 12 bases. CDR3 nucleotides: TGTGCCAGCTCACCACCGGCAGGGGCCCTCACCGGGGAGCTGTTTTTT. Its protein product is CASSPPAGALTGELFF.

The gene calls are TRBV7-9 and TRBJ2-1, with unresolved D. V was trimmed by 1 base and J by 5 bases, leaving 9 bases between them. Germline V gene sequence: CDR1 SEHNR, CDR2 FQNEAQ (reference sequence). The CDR3 loop spans 14 amino acids. The CDR3 region has the DNA TGTGCCAGCAGCTTAGGAATTCAGGACAATGAGCAGTTCTTC. Its translation: CASSLGIQDNEQFF.

V gene TRBV5-6 combines with J gene TRBJ1-4; D call uncertain. Deletions cut 0 bases from V and 7 bases from J, with 16 bases between. Germline V CDR1 and CDR2: SGHDT, YYEEEE. This CDR3 spans 16 amino acids. As DNA, the CDR3 is TGTGCCAGCAGCTTGGGGGGAGACGGAGCGTTTGAAAAACTGTTTTTT. It specifies CASSLGGDGAFEKLFF.

DNA for the CDR3: TGTGCCAGCAGCGGTGGGACAGGGGGCCTGAGCTCTGGAAACACCATATATTTT. Translation gives CASSGGTGGLSSGNTIYF. The chain is built from TRBV9 and TRBJ1-3, with 12 bases lining up with TRBD1. Germline V gene sequence: CDR1 SGDLS, CDR2 YYNGEE. The CDR3 covers 18 residues. V shed 3 bases, J shed 0 bases, and the junction held 7 bases outside the gene matches.

This chain connects TRBV6-5 to TRBJ2-1, with 7 bases lining up with TRBD1. V lost 6 bases to trimming and J lost 5 bases; unmatched junction nucleotides: 10. The CDR3 is 15 amino acids. The germline CDR1 and CDR2 sequences are MNHEY and SVGAGI. CDR3 DNA: TGTGCCAGCAGGCCCCACAGGGGATCGCACAATGAGCAGTTCTTC. This sequence encodes CASRPHRGSHNEQFF.

This rearrangement joins TRBV29-1 to TRBJ2-1; 15 bases line up with TRBD2. CDR3 length: 13 residues. The V gene end was trimmed by 7 bases and the J gene end by 8 bases; junction bases not matched to a gene: 3. Germline V gene sequence: CDR1 SQVTM, CDR2 ANQGSEA. The CDR3 loop reads CSGGLAGGYEQFF. The CDR3 DNA follows: TGCAGCGGGGGACTAGCGGGGGGATATGAGCAGTTCTTC.

This rearrangement joins TRBV2 to TRBJ2-2, with TRBD1 matching 8 bases. The germline V gene encodes CDR1 SNHLY and CDR2 FYNNEI. The CDR3 runs 15 residues. The V gene end was trimmed by 6 bases and the J gene end by 0 bases; junction bases not matched to a gene: 3. CDR3 protein: CASSIQGANTGELFF. The CDR3 coding sequence is TGTGCCAGCAGCATACAGGGGGCGAACACCGGGGAGCTGTTTTTT.

The chain couples TRBV7-8 to TRBJ1-1; no firm D call. CDR3 length: 14 amino acids. V shed 3 bases and J shed 2 bases, with 10 bases lying between them. Germline V gene lookup returns CDR1 SGHVS and CDR2 FQNEAQ. Written as DNA, the CDR3 is TGTGCCAGCAGCTTGTCCAGTTTAAACACTGAAGCTTTCTTT. The encoded protein is CASSLSSLNTEAFF.

The chain is built from TRBV6-1 and TRBJ2-7, with 7 bases aligning to TRBD1. V lost 6 bases and J lost 1; bases outside the gene matches: 6. Germline V gene lookup returns CDR1 MNHNS and CDR2 SASEGT. The CDR3 sequence is 14 residues long. The CDR3 DNA reads TGTGCCAGCAGCCCAGGGGGTACGTCCTACGAGCAGTACTTC. Translation: CASSPGGTSYEQYF.

This clone has just one count. This chain connects TRBV4-3 to TRBJ1-1; 8 bases match TRBD1. The junction had 1 base not matched to a gene; V was cut back by 0 bases and J by 1 base. The CDR3 runs to 15 residues. Germline CDR1 is LGHNA and CDR2 is YSLEER. The DNA for the CDR3 is TGCGCCAGCAGCCAAGAGGACAGGGCGAACACTGAAGCTTTCTTT. This encodes CASSQEDRANTEAFF.

J is TRBJ1-4 and V is TRBV6-5; D remains unclear. The CDR3 spans 15 residues. The germline V gene encodes CDR1 MNHEY and CDR2 SVGAGI. V was trimmed by 6 bases and J by 4 bases, leaving 15 bases between them. CDR3 bases: TGTGCCAGCAGACGCGACAATGGACTTAATGAAAAACTGTTTTTT. Its protein product is CASRRDNGLNEKLFF.

This rearrangement joins TRBV11-2 to TRBJ1-3, with 7 bases that match TRBD1. The CDR3 is 15 amino acids. V lost 5 bases, J lost 2 bases, and 6 bases stayed unmatched. Germline values: CDR1 SGHAT, CDR2 FQNNGV. CDR3 DNA: TGTGCCAGCAGCGGATACAGGGGACCTGGAAACACCATATATTTT. It specifies CASSGYRGPGNTIYF.

The J gene is TRBJ1-5, the V gene TRBV12-2. TRBV12-2 is assigned pseudogene status. CDR3 length: 14 residues. The DNA of the CDR3 is TGTGCAAGTCGCTTAGGGACTCTCAATCAGCCCCAGCATTTT. Translation gives CASRLGTLNQPQHF.